This T cell receptor (beta chain) was identified during a study of OX40 agonist ivuxolimab in advanced cancers. Study details: Intravenous ivuxolimab was administered to patients every 2 weeks at 0.01 to 10 mg/kg. Those treated in dose escalation had hepatocellular carcinoma, melanoma, renal cell cancer or head and neck cancer.

CDR3 length: 18 residues. Only in-frame clones appear in the TCRdb table, and some are missing; sequencing was by immunoSEQ multiplex PCR. This repertoire shows about 73,000 clones, just under 90% found once; its top ten account for roughly 0.56%. General study results and limits: The investigators did not determine what antigen specificity the expanded peripheral T cells had.

This clone has a single count. Its specificity is unknown. The chain employs TRBV21-1 and TRBJ1-5; whether TRBD1, the table's D call, matches the DNA was not checked. TRBV21-1 is given as a pseudogene. Sequencing was performed on CD4+ or CD8+ T cells sorted from blood, taken in a trial of the OX40 agonist ivuxolimab. The receptor was isolated from an adult with an advanced solid tumor such as melanoma, head and neck, liver or kidney cancer. The CDR3 sequence is CASSKERGRELINQPQHF. CDR3 in DNA: TGTGCCAGCAGCAAAGAAAGGGGCAGGGAACTCATCAATCAGCCCCAGCATTTT.